This T cell receptor (beta chain) was sequenced in a study of post-analysis software for immune sequencing data. Overall study findings and caveats: Diversity measured as normalized Chao1 was significantly lower in multiple sclerosis patients than in controls. TRBV5-6, TRBV5-1 and TRBV20-1 were among four or five TRBV segments more frequent in patients than controls. Strong same-batch co-clustering of samples appeared with F measure clustering.

CDR1 KGHSH and CDR2 LQKENI come from the germline V gene. CDR3 length: 17 amino acids. J lost 1 base, V lost 3 bases, and 7 bases had no gene match. About this clonotype itself: As yet, its antigen is unknown.

cDNA libraries for TCR beta contained unique molecular identifiers. Each batch of about 0.85 to 10 million T cells produced some 450,000 cDNA molecules. TCRdb reprocessed the PCR reads via MiXCR and lists one record per CDR3 protein. The sample has more than 450,000 distinct CDR3 sequences, roughly 47% seen once; the top ten hold under 2%. This chain joins TRBV18 and TRBJ2-1; 9 bases map to TRBD1. Sequencing input: blood. The source is a girl aged 5-17 years with multiple sclerosis. The CDR3 is CASSPYGQGSSYNEQFF. DNA for the CDR3: TGTGCCAGCTCACCCTATGGACAGGGGTCGTCCTACAATGAGCAGTTCTTC. Full variable domain (missing parts from reference TRBV18 and TRBJ2-1): NAGVMQNPRHLVRRRGQEARLRCSPMKGHSHVYWYRQLPEEGLKFMVYLQKENIIDESGMPKERFSAEFPKEGPSILRIQQVVRGDSAAYFCASSPYGQGSSYNEQFFGPGTRLTVL.